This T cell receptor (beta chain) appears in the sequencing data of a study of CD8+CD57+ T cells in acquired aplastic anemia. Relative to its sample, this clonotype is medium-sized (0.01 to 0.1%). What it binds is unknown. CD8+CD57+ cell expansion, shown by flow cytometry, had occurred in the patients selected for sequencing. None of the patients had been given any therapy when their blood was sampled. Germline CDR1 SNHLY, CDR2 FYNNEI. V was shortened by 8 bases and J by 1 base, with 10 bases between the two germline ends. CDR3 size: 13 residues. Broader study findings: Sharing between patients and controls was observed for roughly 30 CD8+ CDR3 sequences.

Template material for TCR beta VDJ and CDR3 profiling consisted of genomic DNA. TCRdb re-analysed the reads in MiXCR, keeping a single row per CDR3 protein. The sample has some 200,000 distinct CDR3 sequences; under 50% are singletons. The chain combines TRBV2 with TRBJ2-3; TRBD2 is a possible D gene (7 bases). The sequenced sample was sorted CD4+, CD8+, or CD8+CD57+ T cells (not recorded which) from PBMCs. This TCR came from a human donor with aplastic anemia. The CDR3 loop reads CASGGARTDTQYF. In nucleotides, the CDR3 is TGTGCCAGCGGGGGGGCTCGCACAGATACGCAGTATTTT. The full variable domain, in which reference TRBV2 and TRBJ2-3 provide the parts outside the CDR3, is EPEVTQTPSHQVTQMGQEVILRCVPISNHLYFYWYRQILGQKVEFLVSFYNNEISEKSEIFDDQFSVERPDGSNFTLKIRSTKLEDSAMYFCASGGARTDTQYFGPGTRLTVL.